This passage covers 5 T cell receptor beta chains from one sample sequenced in a study of shared clonotypes between healthy human individuals. Sequenced by immunoSEQ multiplex PCR; TCRdb stores in-frame clones only, minus some. The sample contains about 480,000 clones, about 75% of which appear only once. Sequences were obtained from PBMCs. The receptors shown here come from a woman in her 40s in good health. Some clones in this sample may be carry-over from other donors' samples.

In this sample, this clone turned up a few times. The V and J genes are TRBV11-2 and TRBJ1-2; no definite D call. Germline V lookup: CDR1 SGHAT, CDR2 FQNNGV. CDR3 length: 15 residues. V gave up 1 base and J gave up 2 bases, with 11 bases separating them. The CDR3 is CASSLVGGWNYGYTF. The CDR3 DNA is TGTGCCAGCAGCTTAGTCGGAGGTTGGAACTATGGCTACACCTTC.

Details on this clone: The junction shows a germline mismatch at one end, possibly a read error. The rearrangement links TRBV5-6 to TRBJ2-1; a possible D gene is TRBD2 (7 bases). The germline V gene encodes CDR1 SGHDT and CDR2 YYEEEE. This CDR3 region has 15 residues. The CDR3 sequence is CASRLVAGEGFEQFF. The CDR3 DNA reads as TGTGCCAGCAGATTGGTGGCAGGGGAGGGATTTGAGCAGTTCTTC.

Points on this clone: One end of the junction is discordant with germline, which a read error may explain. CDR3 bases: TGTGCTAGCAGCTCGGGACAGGGGGCCCATGAGCAGTTCTTC. The encoded protein is CASSSGQGAHEQFF. The chain is built from TRBV7-7 and TRBJ2-1; TRBD1 aligns across 12 bases. Germline CDR1 reads SSHAT; CDR2 reads FNYEAQ (reference sequence). This CDR3 has 14 residues.

The gene calls are TRBV27 and TRBJ2-5; TRBD1 is a possible D gene (5 bases). Germline-derived CDR1 and CDR2 are MNHEY and SMNVEV (reference sequence). Trimming left V 2 bases short and J 5 bases short, with 12 bases between. There are 14 residues in the CDR3. This chain's CDR3 is CASSLTQVPETQYF. In DNA, the CDR3 is TGTGCCAGCAGTTTAACACAGGTTCCGGAGACCCAGTACTTC.

The chain has TRBV5-4 and TRBJ2-3; D remains ambiguous. In germline, CDR1 is SGHNT, CDR2 YYREEE (reference sequence). The V end was cut by 2 bases, the J end by 4 bases, with 2 bases between. The CDR3 covers 11 residues. The CDR3, as DNA: TGTGCCAGCAGCTTTGCAGATACGCAGTATTTT. Translation gives CASSFADTQYF.